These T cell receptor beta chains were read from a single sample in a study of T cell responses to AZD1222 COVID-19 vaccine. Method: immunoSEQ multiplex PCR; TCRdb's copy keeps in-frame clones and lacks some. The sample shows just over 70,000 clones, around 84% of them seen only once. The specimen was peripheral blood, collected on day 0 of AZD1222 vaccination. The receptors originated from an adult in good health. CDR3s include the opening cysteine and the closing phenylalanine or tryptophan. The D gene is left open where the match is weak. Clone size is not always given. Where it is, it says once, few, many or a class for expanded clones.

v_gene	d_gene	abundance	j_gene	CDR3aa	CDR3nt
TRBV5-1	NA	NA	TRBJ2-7	CASSLGPDEQYF	TGCGCCAGCAGCCTCGGACCGGACGAGCAGTACTTC
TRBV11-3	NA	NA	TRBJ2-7	CASSLGGGYEQYF	TGTGCCAGCAGCTTAGGAGGGGGCTACGAGCAGTACTTC
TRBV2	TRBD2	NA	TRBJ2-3	CASRAGGLDTQYF	TGTGCCAGCAGAGCGGGGGGGCTTGATACGCAGTATTTT
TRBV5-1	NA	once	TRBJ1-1	CASSLATENTEAFF	TGCGCCAGCAGCTTGGCGACAGAAAACACTGAAGCTTTCTTT
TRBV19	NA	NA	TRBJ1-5	CASSKEGNQPQHF	TGTGCCAGTAGTAAGGAGGGCAATCAGCCCCAGCATTTT
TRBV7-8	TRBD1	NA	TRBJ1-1	CASRRTGANTEAFF	TGTGCCAGCAGGAGGACAGGGGCGAACACTGAAGCTTTCTTT
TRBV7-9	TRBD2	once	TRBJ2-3	CASSLGHAGGNTDTQYF	TGTGCCAGCAGCTTAGGTCACGCGGGAGGCAATACAGATACGCAGTATTTT
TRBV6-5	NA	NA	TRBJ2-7	CASSYQPSLAYEQYF	TGTGCCAGCAGTTACCAGCCGTCATTAGCCTACGAGCAGTACTTC
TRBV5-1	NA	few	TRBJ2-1	CASTFQSTVTYNEQFF	TGCGCCAGCACCTTTCAATCGACAGTGACCTACAATGAGCAGTTCTTC
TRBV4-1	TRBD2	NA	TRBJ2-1	CASSQEGTSGGTSSYNEQFF	TGCGCCAGCAGCCAAGAGGGGACTAGCGGGGGGACGAGCTCCTACAATGAGCAGTTCTTC
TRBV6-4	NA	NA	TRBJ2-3	CASSISGESTDTQYF	TGTGCCAGCAGTATCTCAGGGGAGAGCACAGATACGCAGTATTTT
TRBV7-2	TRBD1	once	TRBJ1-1	CASSWTPGQRGEAFF	TGTGCCAGCAGCTGGACACCGGGACAGCGGGGTGAAGCTTTCTTT
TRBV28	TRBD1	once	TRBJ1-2	CASTHPRGQDAYTF	TGTGCCAGCACCCACCCCAGGGGGCAAGATGCCTACACCTTC
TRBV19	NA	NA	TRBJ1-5	CASSIRVGEQPQHF	TGTGCCAGTAGTATCAGGGTGGGAGAACAGCCCCAGCATTTT
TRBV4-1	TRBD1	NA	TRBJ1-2	CASSPTDREEYGYTF	TGCGCCAGCAGCCCGACGGACAGGGAAGAATATGGCTACACCTTC
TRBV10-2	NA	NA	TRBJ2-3	CASNLGDTQYF	TGCGCCAGCAATTTAGGAGATACGCAGTATTTT
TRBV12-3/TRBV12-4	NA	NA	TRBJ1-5	CASAPARQPQHF	TGTGCCAGCGCCCCGGCGCGACAGCCCCAGCATTTT
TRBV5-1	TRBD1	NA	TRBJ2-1	CASREQGQAGSGQFF	TGCGCCAGCAGGGAGCAGGGACAGGCGGGATCAGGGCAGTTCTTC
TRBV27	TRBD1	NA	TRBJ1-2	CASSLKPGQSYGYTF	TGTGCCAGCAGTCTCAAACCGGGACAGAGCTATGGCTACACCTTC
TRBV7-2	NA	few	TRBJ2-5	CASKGAGETQYF	TGTGCCAGCAAGGGGGCGGGGGAGACCCAGTACTTC
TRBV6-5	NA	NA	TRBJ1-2	CASLKGNYGYTF	TGTGCCAGCCTGAAAGGGAACTATGGCTACACCTTC
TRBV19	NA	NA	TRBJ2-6	CASSRGSASGANVLTF	TGTGCCAGTAGCCGAGGCTCCGCATCTGGGGCCAACGTCCTGACTTTC
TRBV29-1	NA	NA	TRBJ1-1	CSVGEHGVTEAFF	TGCAGCGTTGGTGAACATGGGGTCACTGAAGCTTTCTTT
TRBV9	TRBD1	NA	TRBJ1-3	CASSATPGGFRSGGNTIYF	TGTGCCAGCAGCGCGACGCCAGGGGGTTTTCGCTCTGGGGGAAACACCATATATTTT
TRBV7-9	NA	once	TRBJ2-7	CASSSTGLYPEQYF	TGTGCCAGCAGCTCAACGGGCCTCTACCCCGAGCAGTACTTC
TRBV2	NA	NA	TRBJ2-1	CASSDTAGNNEQFF	TGTGCCAGCAGTGACACGGCGGGGAACAATGAGCAGTTCTTC
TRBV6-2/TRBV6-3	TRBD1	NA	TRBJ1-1	CASSRPNWDRRNETEAFF	TGTGCCAGCAGTAGACCTAACTGGGACAGGCGGAACGAAACTGAAGCTTTCTTT
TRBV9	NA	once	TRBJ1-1	CASSQQGGLAFF	TGTGCCAGCAGTCAACAGGGAGGGTTGGCTTTCTTT
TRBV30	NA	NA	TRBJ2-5	CAWSVRVRETQYF	TGTGCCTGGAGTGTAAGGGTTCGCGAGACCCAGTACTTC
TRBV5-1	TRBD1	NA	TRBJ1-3	CANPGQVSGNTIYF	TGCGCCAACCCGGGACAGGTCTCTGGAAACACCATATATTTT
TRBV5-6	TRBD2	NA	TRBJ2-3	CASSVTSGGQYF	TGTGCCAGCAGCGTCACTAGCGGGGGGCAGTATTTT
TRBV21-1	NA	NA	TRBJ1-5	CASSKGGGGFWWPQHF	TGTGCCAGCAGCAAAGGGGGCGGTGGGTTCTGGTGGCCCCAGCATTTT